The 3 T cell receptor beta chains below were found in one sample sequenced in a study of T-cell reconstitution after alpha-beta-depleted transplantation in children. Unique molecular identifiers were incorporated when the TCRbeta library was constructed. MiXCR, applied by TCRdb to the PCR reads, yields one record per CDR3 protein. Among over 200,000 distinct CDR3 sequences listed, around 9.9% were seen once. Here the sequenced sample was PBMCs, taken before TCRalphabeta/CD19-depleted stem cell transplant. Receptors were obtained from a child younger than two with acute myeloid leukemia, due to receive a stem cell transplant.

This clonotype occurred many times. This CDR3 reads CASSSPPGQVEAFF. The CDR3 region has the DNA TGCGCCAGCAGCTCACCTCCGGGACAGGTTGAAGCTTTCTTT. The rearrangement links TRBV5-1 to TRBJ1-1, with 8 bases matching TRBD1. Germline CDR1 and CDR2: SGHRS and YFSETQ. Trimming at V came to 3 bases and at J to 7 bases, leaving 8 bases not matched to a gene. This CDR3 contains 14 residues.

This clonotype was detected many times. The V gene is TRBV29-1, the J gene TRBJ1-1; the match to TRBD1 covers 10 bases. CDR3 length equals 14 residues. CDR1 and CDR2 from the germline V gene are SQVTM and ANQGSEA. With V trimmed by 0 bases and J by 7 bases, 5 bases remained unmatched. The chain's CDR3 is CSVEEGTGANEAFF. Written as DNA, the CDR3 is TGCAGCGTTGAAGAGGGGACAGGGGCGAATGAAGCTTTCTTT.

This clonotype was observed many times. As DNA, the CDR3 is TGTGCCAGCAGCCCTCAGCAGGGCGGCGGCTACACCTTC. It is translated as CASSPQQGGGYTF. This sequence joins TRBV11-2 and TRBJ1-2; TRBD1 might be the D (5 bases). The CDR3 spans 13 residues. Germline lookup yields CDR1 SGHAT and CDR2 FQNNGV. Trimming stripped 5 bases from V and 8 bases from J, with 15 bases between.